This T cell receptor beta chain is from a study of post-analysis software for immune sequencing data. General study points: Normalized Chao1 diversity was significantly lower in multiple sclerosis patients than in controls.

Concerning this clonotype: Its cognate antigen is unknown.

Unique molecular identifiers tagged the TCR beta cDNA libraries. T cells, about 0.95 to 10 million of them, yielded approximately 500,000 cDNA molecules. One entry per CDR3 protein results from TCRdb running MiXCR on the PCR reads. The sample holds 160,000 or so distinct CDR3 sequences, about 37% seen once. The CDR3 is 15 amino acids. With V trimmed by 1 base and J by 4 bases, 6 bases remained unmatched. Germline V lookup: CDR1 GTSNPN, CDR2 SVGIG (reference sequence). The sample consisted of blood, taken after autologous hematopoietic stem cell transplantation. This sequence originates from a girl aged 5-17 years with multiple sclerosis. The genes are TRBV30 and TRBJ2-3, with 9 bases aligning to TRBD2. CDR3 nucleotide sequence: TGTGCCTGGAGTGGCGGGACTAGCAAGGCAGATACGCAGTATTTT. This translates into CAWSGGTSKADTQYF.